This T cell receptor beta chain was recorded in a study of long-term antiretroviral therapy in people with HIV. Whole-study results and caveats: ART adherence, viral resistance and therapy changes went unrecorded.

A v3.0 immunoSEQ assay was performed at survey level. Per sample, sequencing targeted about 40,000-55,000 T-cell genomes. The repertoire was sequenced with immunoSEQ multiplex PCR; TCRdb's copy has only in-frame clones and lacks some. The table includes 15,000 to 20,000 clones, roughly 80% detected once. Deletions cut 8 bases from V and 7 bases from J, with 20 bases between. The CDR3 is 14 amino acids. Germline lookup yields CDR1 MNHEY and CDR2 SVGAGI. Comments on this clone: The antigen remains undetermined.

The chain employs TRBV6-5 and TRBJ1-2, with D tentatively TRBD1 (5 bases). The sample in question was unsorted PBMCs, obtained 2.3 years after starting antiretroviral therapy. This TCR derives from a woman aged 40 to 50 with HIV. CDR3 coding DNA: TGTGCCAGCCGTTCGACAGCCCAGTCAGGTGGCTACACCTTC. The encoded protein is CASRSTAQSGGYTF.